This TCR beta chain was obtained from a study of blood T cells in healthy people across ages. Through a sample-barcoded 5' primer and a J-beta primer mix, a second PCR was run for roughly 6 to 12 cycles. Per-sample output comprised a minimum of 2.5 million paired-end reads containing CDR3. Each CDR3 protein is one row after TCRdb ran MiXCR on the 5' RACE reads. The table lists roughly 1,800,000 distinct CDR3 sequences, around 48% of them singletons. This clonotype has a handful of counts. The CDR3 loop spans 14 amino acids. The J segment lost 4 bases and the V segment lost 4 bases, leaving 5 bases of the junction unmatched. The germline V gene encodes CDR1 SGHTA and CDR2 FQGNSA.

The sample comprised blood. This rearrangement joins TRBV7-2 to TRBJ1-2; 8 positions agree with TRBD1. This receptor was obtained from a woman in her thirties or forties in good health. CDR3 sequence: CASSSRDRPYGYTF. CDR3 DNA: TGTGCCAGCAGCTCAAGGGACAGGCCCTATGGCTACACCTTC.